This is a list of T cell receptor beta chains from one sample in a study of early T cells in non-severe SARS-CoV-2 infection. TCRdb used MiXCR to reprocess the 5' RACE reads, holding one entry per CDR3 protein. Of approximately 84,000 distinct CDR3 sequences listed, around 14% are singletons. The sequenced sample consisted of whole blood. The receptor source for this set is an adult who was a healthcare worker with PCR-confirmed SARS-CoV-2 infection or an uninfected control (not recorded which). Both conserved end residues are part of each CDR3. D genes are given only for firm matches. Not all rows give a size; the values are once, few, many and, for expanded clones, a class.

TRBV4-2	TRBJ2-1	NA	TRBD2	CASSQGGGEVNEQFF	TGTGCCAGCAGCCAGGGGGGGGGAGAGGTAAATGAGCAGTTCTTC
TRBV11-2	TRBJ2-1	few	NA	CASSLAHSASSYNEQFF	TGTGCCAGCAGCTTAGCGCATTCCGCAAGCTCCTACAATGAGCAGTTCTTC
TRBV30	TRBJ2-1	NA	TRBD2	CAWEGEREDEQFF	TGTGCCTGGGAAGGAGAGCGGGAGGATGAGCAGTTCTTC
TRBV28	TRBJ1-1	NA	NA	CASSASGTEAFF	TGTGCCAGCTCTGCTTCGGGCACTGAAGCTTTCTTT
TRBV6-5	TRBJ2-1	many	TRBD2	CASSLGLAGGNEQFF	TGTGCCAGCAGTCTGGGACTAGCGGGGGGGAATGAGCAGTTCTTC
TRBV5-1	TRBJ2-6	NA	NA	CASSLGRPGANVLTF	TGCGCCAGCAGCTTAGGGAGACCTGGGGCCAACGTCCTGACTTTC
TRBV7-9	TRBJ2-1	NA	TRBD2	CASSPGGWATSGSNEQFF	TGTGCCAGCAGCCCAGGGGGCTGGGCAACTAGCGGGAGCAATGAGCAGTTCTTC
TRBV5-1	TRBJ2-3	NA	TRBD2	CASSSPGTSGTDTQYF	TGCGCCAGCAGCTCCCCCGGGACTAGCGGCACAGATACGCAGTATTTT
TRBV9	TRBJ2-1	many	TRBD2	CASGGTSGDRAPNEQFF	TGTGCCAGCGGGGGGACTAGCGGAGATCGGGCCCCCAATGAGCAGTTCTTC
TRBV10-3	TRBJ2-6	few	TRBD1	CAISETGTGFVGANVLTF	TGTGCCATCAGTGAGACCGGGACAGGGTTCGTTGGGGCCAACGTCCTGACTTTC
TRBV4-1	TRBJ1-2	few	TRBD1	CASSHPTGGFYGYTF	TGCGCCAGCAGCCACCCGACAGGGGGATTCTATGGCTACACCTTC
TRBV20-1	TRBJ1-1	NA	NA	CSASSPDGVSAFF	TGCAGTGCTAGCAGCCCCGACGGGGTTTCCGCTTTCTTT
TRBV12-3/TRBV12-4	TRBJ2-1	many	TRBD2	CASRETSGSNEQFF	TGTGCCAGCAGGGAGACTAGCGGGAGCAATGAGCAGTTCTTC
TRBV12-3/TRBV12-4	TRBJ2-6	NA	NA	CASSSALSGANVLTF	TGTGCCAGCAGCTCAGCGCTCTCTGGGGCCAACGTCCTGACTTTC
TRBV29-1	TRBJ2-7	NA	TRBD2	CSVGAPGGVHEQYF	TGCAGCGTTGGGGCACCGGGGGGGGTCCACGAGCAGTACTTC
TRBV3-1	TRBJ2-7	many	NA	CASSPQGSYEQYF	TGTGCCAGCAGCCCACAGGGTAGCTACGAGCAGTACTTC
TRBV2	TRBJ2-3	few	NA	CASSGGVPDTQYF	TGTGCCAGCTCTGGGGGAGTTCCAGATACGCAGTATTTT
TRBV29-1	TRBJ2-1	NA	NA	CSVGTSSYNEQFF	TGCAGCGTTGGTACTAGCTCCTACAATGAGCAGTTCTTC
TRBV12-3/TRBV12-4	TRBJ2-1	many	TRBD2	CASLPAGLAGTIEQFF	TGTGCCAGCCTCCCCGCGGGACTAGCGGGAACTATTGAGCAGTTCTTC
TRBV6-6	TRBJ2-5	NA	NA	CASSSLLQETQYF	TGTGCCAGCAGTTCACTATTACAAGAGACCCAGTACTTC
TRBV10-1	TRBJ1-1	few	NA	CASRAGTLSEAFF	TGCGCCAGCAGAGCCGGGACACTCTCCGAAGCTTTCTTT
TRBV21-1	TRBJ2-5	few	NA	CASSGGPETQYF	TGTGCCAGCAGCGGGGGCCCGGAGACCCAGTACTTC
TRBV20-1	TRBJ1-1	few	NA	CSVTSARGNTEAFF	TGCAGTGTAACGTCCGCTAGGGGGAACACTGAAGCTTTCTTT
TRBV7-2	TRBJ2-4	few	TRBD1	CASSLAPGTVQNIQYF	TGTGCCAGCAGCTTAGCCCCCGGGACAGTTCAAAACATTCAGTACTTC
TRBV7-2	TRBJ2-5	NA	NA	CASSLAPSPETQYF	TGTGCCAGCAGCTTAGCCCCCTCCCCGGAGACCCAGTACTTC
TRBV4-2	TRBJ2-1	NA	NA	CASSQDVAEQFF	TGTGCCAGCAGCCAAGATGTCGCAGAGCAGTTCTTC
TRBV28	TRBJ2-1	NA	NA	CASSPLLDGRDEQFF	TGTGCCAGCAGCCCCTTACTAGACGGACGGGATGAGCAGTTCTTC
TRBV10-3	TRBJ1-4	NA	NA	CAISDSVGTVEKLFF	TGTGCCATCAGTGACTCCGTGGGGACGGTCGAAAAACTGTTTTTT
TRBV28	TRBJ2-4	NA	TRBD1	CASEDRANIQYF	TGTGCCAGCGAAGACAGGGCCAACATTCAGTACTTC
TRBV21-1	TRBJ2-3	few	NA	CASSKARRDASTDTQYF	TGTGCCAGCAGCAAAGCCAGACGGGACGCTAGCACAGATACGCAGTATTTT
TRBV7-8	TRBJ2-1	few	TRBD2	CASSLAASGRGNEQFF	TGTGCCAGCAGCTTAGCGGCTAGCGGGAGGGGCAATGAGCAGTTCTTC
TRBV12-3/TRBV12-4	TRBJ1-5	few	NA	CASSPSGGRHQPQHF	TGTGCCAGCAGTCCCTCGGGGGGGAGGCATCAGCCCCAGCATTTT
TRBV19	TRBJ2-5	NA	NA	CASTMRGIETQYF	TGTGCCAGTACGATGCGAGGGATCGAGACCCAGTACTTC
TRBV7-2	TRBJ1-2	many	NA	CASSAFGDNDGYTF	TGTGCCAGCAGCGCGTTTGGGGATAATGATGGCTACACCTTC
TRBV11-2	TRBJ2-3	few	NA	CASSRNVDTQYF	TGTGCCAGCAGCCGAAACGTAGATACGCAGTATTTT
TRBV2	TRBJ2-2	NA	NA	CASRADSNTGELFF	TGTGCCAGCAGGGCCGACAGTAACACCGGGGAGCTGTTTTTT